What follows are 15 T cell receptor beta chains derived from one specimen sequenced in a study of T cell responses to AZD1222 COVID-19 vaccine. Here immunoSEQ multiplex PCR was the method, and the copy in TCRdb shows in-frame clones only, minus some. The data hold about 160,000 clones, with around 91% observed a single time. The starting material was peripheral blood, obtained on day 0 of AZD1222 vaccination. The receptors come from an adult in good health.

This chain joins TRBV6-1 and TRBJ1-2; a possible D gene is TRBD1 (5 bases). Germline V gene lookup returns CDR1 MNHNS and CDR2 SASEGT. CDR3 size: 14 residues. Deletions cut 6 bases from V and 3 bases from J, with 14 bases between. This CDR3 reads CASSRTPDDYGYTF. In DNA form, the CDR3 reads TGTGCCAGCAGCCGGACACCGGACGACTATGGCTACACCTTC.

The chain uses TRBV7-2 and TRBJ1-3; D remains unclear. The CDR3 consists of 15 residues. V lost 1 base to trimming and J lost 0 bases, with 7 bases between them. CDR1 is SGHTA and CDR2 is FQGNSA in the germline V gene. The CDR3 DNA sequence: TGTGCCAGCAGCTTAGAAGTTGACTCTGGAAACACCATATATTTT. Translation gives CASSLEVDSGNTIYF. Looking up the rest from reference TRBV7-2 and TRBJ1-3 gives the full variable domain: GAGVSQSPSNKVTEKGKDVELRCDPISGHTALYWYRQSLGQGLEFLIYFQGNSAPDKSGLPSDRFSAERTGGSVSTLTIQRTQQEDSAVYLCASSLEVDSGNTIYFGEGSWLTVV.

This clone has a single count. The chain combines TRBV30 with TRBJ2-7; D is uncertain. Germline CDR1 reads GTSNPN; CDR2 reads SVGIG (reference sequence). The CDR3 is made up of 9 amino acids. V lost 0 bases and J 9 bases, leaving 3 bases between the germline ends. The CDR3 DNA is TGTGCCTGGAGTGTCGTGCAGTACGTC. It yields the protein CAWSVVQYV.

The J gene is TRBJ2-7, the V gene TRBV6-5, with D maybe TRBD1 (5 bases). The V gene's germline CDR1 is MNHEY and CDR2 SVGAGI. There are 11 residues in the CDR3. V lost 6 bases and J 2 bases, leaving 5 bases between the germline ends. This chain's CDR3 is CASRTAYEQYF. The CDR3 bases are TGTGCCAGCAGGACAGCCTACGAGCAGTACTTC.

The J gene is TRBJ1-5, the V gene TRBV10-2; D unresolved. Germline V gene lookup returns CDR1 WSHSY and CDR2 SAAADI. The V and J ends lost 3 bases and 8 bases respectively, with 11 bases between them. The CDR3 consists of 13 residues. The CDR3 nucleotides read TGCGCCAGCAGTGACTGGCAGAACGAGCCCCAGCATTTT. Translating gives CASSDWQNEPQHF.

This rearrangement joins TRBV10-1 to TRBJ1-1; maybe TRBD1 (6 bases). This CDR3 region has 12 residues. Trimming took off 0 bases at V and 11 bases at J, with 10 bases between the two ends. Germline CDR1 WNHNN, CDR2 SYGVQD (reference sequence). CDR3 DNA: TGCGCCAGCAGTGAGTCGTCAGGGGCGGCTTTCTTT. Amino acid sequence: CASSESSGAAFF.

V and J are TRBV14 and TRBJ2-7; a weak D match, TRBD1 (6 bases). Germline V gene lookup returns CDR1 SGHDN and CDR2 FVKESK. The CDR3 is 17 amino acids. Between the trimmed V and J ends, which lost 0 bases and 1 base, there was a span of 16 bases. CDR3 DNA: TGTGCCAGCAGCCAAGATTGGTCCCGGGACAAATCCTACGAGCAGTACTTC. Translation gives CASSQDWSRDKSYEQYF.

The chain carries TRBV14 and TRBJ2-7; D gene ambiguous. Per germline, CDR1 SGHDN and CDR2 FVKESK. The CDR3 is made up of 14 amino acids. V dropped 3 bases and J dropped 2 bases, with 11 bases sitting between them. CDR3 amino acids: CASSHGISPYEQYF. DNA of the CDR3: TGTGCCAGCAGCCATGGCATCAGCCCCTACGAGCAGTACTTC.

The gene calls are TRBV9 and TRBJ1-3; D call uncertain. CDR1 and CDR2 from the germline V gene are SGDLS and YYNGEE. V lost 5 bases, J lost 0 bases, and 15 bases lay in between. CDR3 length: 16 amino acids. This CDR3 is CASRPLDGRSGNTIYF. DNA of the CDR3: TGTGCCAGCAGACCCCTCGACGGACGCTCTGGAAACACCATATATTTT.

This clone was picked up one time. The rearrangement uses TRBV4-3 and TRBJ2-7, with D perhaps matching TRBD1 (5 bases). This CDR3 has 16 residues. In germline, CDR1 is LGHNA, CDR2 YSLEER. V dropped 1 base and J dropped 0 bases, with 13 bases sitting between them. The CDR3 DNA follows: TGCGCCAGCAGCCAAGGGTCAGGGCGCAACTCCTACGAGCAGTACTTC. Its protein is CASSQGSGRNSYEQYF.

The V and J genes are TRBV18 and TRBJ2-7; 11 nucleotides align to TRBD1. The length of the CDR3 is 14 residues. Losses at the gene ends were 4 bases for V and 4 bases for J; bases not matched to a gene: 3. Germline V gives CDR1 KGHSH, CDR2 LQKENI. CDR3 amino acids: CASSLGTGGYEQYF. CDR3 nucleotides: TGTGCCAGCTCACTTGGGACAGGGGGGTACGAGCAGTACTTC.

The CDR3 spells CASSLLYGRGEGYGYTF. The CDR3 DNA reads as TGTGCCAGCAGTTTACTTTACGGTCGCGGGGAGGGCTATGGCTACACCTTC. The chain employs TRBV27 and TRBJ1-2; D gene unclear. The germline gives CDR1 MNHEY, CDR2 SMNVEV (reference sequence). The ends were cut back, 2 bases at V and 4 bases at J, with 20 bases in the middle. The CDR3 consists of 17 residues.

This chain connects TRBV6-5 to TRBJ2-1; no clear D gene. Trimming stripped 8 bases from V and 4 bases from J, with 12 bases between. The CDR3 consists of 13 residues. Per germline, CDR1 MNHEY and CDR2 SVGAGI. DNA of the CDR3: TGTGCCAGCGGGCAGCACTCTTACAATGAGCAGTTCTTC. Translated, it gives CASGQHSYNEQFF.

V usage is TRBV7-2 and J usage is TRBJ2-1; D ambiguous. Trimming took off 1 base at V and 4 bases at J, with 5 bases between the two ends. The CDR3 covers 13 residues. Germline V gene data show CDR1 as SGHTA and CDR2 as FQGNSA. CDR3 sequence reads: CASSLGEYNEQFF. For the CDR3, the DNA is TGTGCCAGCAGCTTAGGGGAATACAATGAGCAGTTCTTC. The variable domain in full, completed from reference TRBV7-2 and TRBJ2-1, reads GAGVSQSPSNKVTEKGKDVELRCDPISGHTALYWYRQSLGQGLEFLIYFQGNSAPDKSGLPSDRFSAERTGGSVSTLTIQRTQQEDSAVYLCASSLGEYNEQFFGPGTRLTVL.

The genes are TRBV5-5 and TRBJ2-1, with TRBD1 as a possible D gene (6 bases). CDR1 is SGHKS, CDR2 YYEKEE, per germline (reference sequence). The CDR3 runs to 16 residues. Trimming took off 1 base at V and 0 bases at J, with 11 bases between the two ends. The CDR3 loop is CASSLTGWLSYNEQFF. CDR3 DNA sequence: TGTGCCAGCAGCTTGACAGGGTGGCTCTCCTACAATGAGCAGTTCTTC.